What follows are 23 T cell receptor beta chains derived from one specimen sequenced in a study of T-cell reconstitution after alpha-beta-depleted transplantation in children. This sample's TCRbeta library carried unique molecular identifier barcodes. TCRdb reanalysed the PCR reads using MiXCR and keeps one entry per CDR3 protein. The data hold about 610,000 distinct CDR3 sequences, with more than 9% observed a single time. This sample comprised PBMCs from the stem cell graft donor, obtained from the stem cell graft. Receptor source: a human donor who donated a stem cell graft to a child with acute myeloid leukemia.

This clonotype was counted at least ten times. V and J are TRBV27 and TRBJ2-2; no firm D call. Trimming left V 3 bases short and J 11 bases short, with 13 bases between. Germline V gives CDR1 MNHEY, CDR2 SMNVEV (reference sequence). This CDR3 spans 13 amino acids. The CDR3 is CASSLLGGYELFF. The CDR3 DNA is TGTGCCAGCAGTTTGTTGGGCGGCTATGAGCTGTTTTTT.

A few counts support this clonotype. The rearrangement joins TRBV24-1 to TRBJ2-2, with 8 bases aligning to TRBD2. V was clipped by 1 base and J by 6 bases; unmatched bases: 6. CDR1 is KGHDR and CDR2 is SFDVKD in the germline V gene. The CDR3 contains 16 residues. CDR3 in amino acids: CATSDLNGRAAGELFF. CDR3 in DNA: TGTGCCACCAGTGATTTAAACGGGAGGGCCGCCGGGGAGCTGTTTTTT.

There are a few counts of this clonotype. V and J are TRBV6-5 and TRBJ1-2, with 8 bases fitting TRBD1. The CDR3 is 16 amino acids. The germline V gene encodes CDR1 MNHEY and CDR2 SVGAGI. V gave up 0 bases and J gave up 4 bases; unmatched junction bases: 7. CDR3 in DNA: TGTGCCAGCAGTTACTCCGGACAGGGAAGGGGCTATGGCTACACCTTC. Translated: CASSYSGQGRGYGYTF.

This clonotype was counted at least ten times. The chain employs TRBV15 and TRBJ1-1, with D unclear. The CDR3 consists of 13 residues. CDR1 is LNHNV, CDR2 YYDKDF, per germline (reference sequence). With 1 base removed from V and 0 bases from J, the gap between germline ends came to 3 bases. Here the CDR3 reads CATSRVMNTEAFF. CDR3 DNA: TGTGCCACCAGCAGAGTAATGAACACTGAAGCTTTCTTT.

The chain recombines TRBV7-2 with TRBJ1-2; D is unclear. Germline V gene sequence: CDR1 SGHTA, CDR2 FQGNSA. The CDR3 sequence is 15 residues long. The germline V and J ends were trimmed by 5 bases and 7 bases, with 20 bases remaining between them. DNA for the CDR3: TGTGCCAGCAGCCCTCAGACGTCTACATACTCTGGCTACACCTTC. Amino acids: CASSPQTSTYSGYTF.

This clonotype showed up just a few times. The V gene is TRBV7-2, the J gene TRBJ2-1; D perhaps matches TRBD1 (6 bases). The CDR3 totals 15 residues. Germline CDR1 SGHTA, CDR2 FQGNSA. Trimming left V 5 bases short and J 4 bases short, with 15 bases between. As DNA, the CDR3 is TGTGCCAGCAGCCCAGACAGGATACAATACAATGAGCAGTTCTTC. As protein: CASSPDRIQYNEQFF. Filled out from reference TRBV7-2 and TRBJ2-1, the complete variable domain reads GAGVSQSPSNKVTEKGKDVELRCDPISGHTALYWYRQSLGQGLEFLIYFQGNSAPDKSGLPSDRFSAERTGGSVSTLTIQRTQQEDSAVYLCASSPDRIQYNEQFFGPGTRLTVL.

This clonotype was recorded a few times. The chain links TRBV7-8 to TRBJ2-5; D assignment may be TRBD1 or TRBD2 (5 bases each). Germline V gene sequence: CDR1 SGHVS, CDR2 FQNEAQ. Trimming pared 4 bases from V and 4 bases from J, leaving 13 bases between. The CDR3 loop spans 14 amino acids. CDR3 sequence (DNA): TGTGCCAGCAGCTCCGGGGCGAGGATAGAGACCCAGTACTTC. The encoded protein is CASSSGARIETQYF.

This clonotype was recorded many times. The chain combines TRBV7-2 with TRBJ2-3; 8 bases align to TRBD2. V shed 2 bases and J 2 bases; nucleotides not matched to a gene: 9. Germline V CDR1 and CDR2: SGHTA, FQGNSA. This CDR3 spans 17 amino acids. CDR3 region: CASSLNAGGYVTDTQYF. For the CDR3, the DNA is TGTGCCAGCAGCTTAAACGCGGGAGGCTATGTCACAGATACGCAGTATTTT. Complete variable domain (other parts from reference TRBV7-2 and TRBJ2-3): GAGVSQSPSNKVTEKGKDVELRCDPISGHTALYWYRQSLGQGLEFLIYFQGNSAPDKSGLPSDRFSAERTGGSVSTLTIQRTQQEDSAVYLCASSLNAGGYVTDTQYFGPGTRLTVL.

Only a few counts were recorded for this clonotype. The J gene is TRBJ2-7, the V gene TRBV5-1; TRBD1 agrees at 8 bases. The length of the CDR3 is 14 residues. After removal of 7 bases from V and 1 base from J, the junction contained 7 bases not matched to a gene. Germline values: CDR1 SGHRS, CDR2 YFSETQ. CDR3 sequence reads: CASYRGEVSYEQYF. CDR3 nucleotide sequence: TGCGCCAGCTACAGGGGGGAAGTTTCCTACGAGCAGTACTTC. The whole variable domain, filled in from reference TRBV5-1 and TRBJ2-7, reads KAGVTQTPRYLIKTRGQQVTLSCSPISGHRSVSWYQQTPGQGLQFLFEYFSETQRNKGNFPGRFSGRQFSNSRSEMNVSTLELGDSALYLCASYRGEVSYEQYFGPGTRLTVT.

This clonotype was seen repeatedly, ten times or more. This chain links TRBV12-3 or TRBV12-4 with TRBJ1-6, with D uncertain. This CDR3 comprises 14 residues. Trimming took off 5 bases at V and 9 bases at J, with 14 bases between the two ends. The CDR3 spells CASSNGVGSSPLHF. The CDR3 DNA is TGTGCCAGCAGTAACGGGGTCGGAAGTTCACCCCTCCACTTT.

This clonotype occurred many times. The CDR3 here is CASSPLGTANEKLFF. CDR3 sequence (DNA): TGTGCCAGCAGCCCTCTGGGGACAGCAAATGAAAAACTGTTTTTT. The genes are TRBV7-9 and TRBJ1-4; TRBD1 aligns across 7 bases. The CDR3 contains 15 residues. The germline V gene encodes CDR1 SEHNR and CDR2 FQNEAQ (reference sequence). The ends lost 5 bases at V and 5 bases at J; junction bases unmatched: 8.

The sample holds many counts of this clonotype. CDR3 amino acids: CASDDTGQGYEQYF. CDR3 nucleotide sequence: TGCGCCAGCGATGATACGGGACAGGGCTACGAGCAGTACTTC. V and J are TRBV5-1 and TRBJ2-7; 9 positions agree with TRBD1. Germline CDR1 reads SGHRS; CDR2 reads YFSETQ. Trimming removed 7 bases from V and 3 bases from J; junction bases left unmatched: 8. CDR3 length: 14 residues.

In its sample, this clonotype was seen many times. The chain recombines TRBV5-1 with TRBJ2-1; 7 bases match TRBD1. After removal of 4 bases from V and 0 bases from J, the junction contained 7 bases not matched to a gene. Germline V gene lookup returns CDR1 SGHRS and CDR2 YFSETQ. The CDR3 consists of 16 residues. CDR3 residues: CASSQTGVLSYNEQFF. CDR3 DNA sequence: TGCGCCAGCAGCCAAACAGGGGTGCTCTCCTACAATGAGCAGTTCTTC.

This clonotype came up many times. This chain links TRBV9 with TRBJ2-7; D unresolved. Germline V gene data show CDR1 as SGDLS and CDR2 as YYNGEE. The V and J ends lost 0 bases and 4 bases respectively, with 17 bases between them. This CDR3 comprises 16 residues. The CDR3 protein is CASSVASPNAPYEQYF. In nucleotides, the CDR3 is TGTGCCAGCAGCGTAGCCTCCCCCAACGCCCCGTACGAGCAGTACTTC.

This clonotype showed up many times. V and J are TRBV18 and TRBJ2-7; TRBD2 matches 8 bases. The CDR3 loop spans 16 amino acids. CDR1 and CDR2 from the germline V gene are KGHSH and LQKENI. V trimming: 3 bases; J trimming: 5 bases; junction bases outside the gene matches: 12. The CDR3 DNA reads as TGTGCCAGCTCACCCGGGGGGGGAGCAGCGAGCGACGAGCAGTACTTC. This sequence encodes CASSPGGGAASDEQYF.

The chain employs TRBV29-1 and TRBJ2-1, with D possibly being TRBD1 (5 bases). The germline V gene encodes CDR1 SQVTM and CDR2 ANQGSEA. This CDR3 spans 11 amino acids. Trimming stripped 7 bases from V and 7 bases from J, with 11 bases between. CDR3 sequence: CSADKGNEQFF. In nucleotides, the CDR3 is TGCAGCGCGGACAAGGGGAATGAGCAGTTCTTC.

This clonotype was counted at least ten times. The V and J genes are TRBV10-3 and TRBJ2-7, with D possibly TRBD2 on 6 matching bases. This CDR3 comprises 14 residues. The germline gives CDR1 ENHRY, CDR2 SYGVKD. The V end was cut by 6 bases, the J end by 7 bases, with 19 bases between. The CDR3 coding sequence is TGTGCCATCAGCTCCGGGACTCGGGGTTATGAGCAGTACTTC. Amino acids: CAISSGTRGYEQYF.

The chain joins TRBV6-1 to TRBJ1-1; no clear D gene. V lost 2 bases and J lost 0, with 7 bases in between. From germline, CDR1 is MNHNS and CDR2 SASEGT. This CDR3 contains 14 residues. Written as DNA, the CDR3 is TGTGCCAGCAGTGAATCTGGGTTGAACACTGAAGCTTTCTTT. It is translated as CASSESGLNTEAFF.

This clonotype was seen a handful of times. The chain links TRBV6-2 or TRBV6-3 to TRBJ2-1; TRBD1 is a possible D gene (7 bases). The germline V gene encodes CDR1 MNHEY and CDR2 SVGEGT. The CDR3 is 14 residues long. V was cut by 10 bases and J by 2 bases, with 15 bases left in between. The CDR3 DNA is TGTGCCACCCGGGGGACAGCCACCTACAATGAGCAGTTCTTC. Its protein is CATRGTATYNEQFF.

This clonotype has more than one count but fewer than ten. CDR3 sequence (DNA): TGCGCCAGCAGCTCCGGGGGGCTAGCGGGTAGGATTGAGCAGTTCTTC. Translating gives CASSSGGLAGRIEQFF. The chain employs TRBV5-1 and TRBJ2-1, with 8 bases aligning to TRBD2. The J segment lost 9 bases and the V segment lost 3 bases, leaving 14 bases of the junction unmatched. This CDR3 is built from 16 residues. Germline V CDR1 and CDR2: SGHRS, YFSETQ.

This clonotype was recorded once. V and J are TRBV28 and TRBJ2-1; a weak D match, TRBD2 (5 bases). The CDR3 has 12 residues. With 10 bases removed from V and 10 bases from J, the gap between germline ends came to 17 bases. Per the germline V gene, CDR1 is MDHEN and CDR2 is SYDVKM. Here the CDR3 DNA reads TGTGCCATCGGCCGGAGGTCCGGCGAGCAGTTCTTC. This translates into CAIGRRSGEQFF.

In this sample, this clonotype turned up a few times. The chain couples TRBV7-2 to TRBJ2-7; 12 nucleotides agree with TRBD2. The germline gives CDR1 SGHTA, CDR2 FQGNSA. With 4 bases clipped from V and 4 bases from J, the junction kept 17 bases outside the gene matches. The CDR3 is 19 residues long. CDR3 protein: CASSYDLSKGLAGPYEQYF. In nucleotides, the CDR3 is TGTGCCAGCAGCTACGACCTATCGAAGGGACTAGCGGGCCCTTACGAGCAGTACTTC.

The chain joins TRBV6-2 or TRBV6-3 to TRBJ2-7, with 9 bases aligning to TRBD2. There are 15 residues in the CDR3. J gave up 3 bases and V 7 bases, and 10 bases lay outside the gene matches. Per the germline V gene, CDR1 is MNHEY and CDR2 is SVGEGT. CDR3 in DNA: TGTGCCAGCACCCTTAGCGGGAGAACGTTCTACGAGCAGTACTTC. This gives the protein CASTLSGRTFYEQYF.